This T cell receptor (beta chain) was found in a study of T-cell memory formation after mild COVID-19. Study-wide points: Pre-infection memory harbored some responding clones, suggesting cross-reactive memory joined. Clones shrinking between day 15 and 85 showed a balanced CD4/CD8 split, and those that grew later tilted toward CD4+.

One entry per CDR3 protein results from TCRdb running MiXCR on the 5' RACE reads. The data contain some 320,000 distinct CDR3 sequences, over 11% of them singletons. Germline values: CDR1 SGHRS, CDR2 YFSETQ. The CDR3 spans 15 residues. V lost 2 bases to trimming and J lost 5 bases, with 14 bases between them. This clonotype showed up just a few times. The antigen is undetermined. This sequence joins TRBV5-1 and TRBJ2-1, with D perhaps being TRBD1 or TRBD2 (5 bases each). The sequenced material came from PBMCs or a T cell subset sorted from them (not recorded which). This sequence was found in a man aged 18 to 35 who had mild COVID-19 (a few samples of this study predate the infection). Cell type and time point are not known. The CDR3 region has the DNA TGCGCCAGCAGCTTAGAGGCAGGGAGCCACAATGAGCAGTTCTTC. Encoded protein: CASSLEAGSHNEQFF.